This record covers a single TCR beta chain. What antigen it recognizes has not been identified. Within one base of it there is no much larger clone, and no base qualities were kept. The sequencing machine was an Illumina HiSeq 2500. Quantitative 5'-RACE with molecular barcodes was used to prepare TCR beta libraries. The study's own analysis went as follows. A new computational method, built on a probabilistic model of VDJ rearrangement, was used to identify disease-linked TCR variants. TCRdb's own reprocessing of the public reads used fastp at Q25 and MiXCR and kept productive beta chains. Every CDR3 protein is listed once, alongside the most common genes and DNA of its rows. TCRdb, not the original authors, processed these V and J calls. A total of roughly 470,000 distinct CDR3 sequences appear in this sample, roughly 27% of them only once. The ten largest make up 0.75% to 0.9% of the sample. CDR1 and CDR2 are read off the germline V gene as KGHDR and SFDVKD. The germline ends are 10 bases apart after V is trimmed by 4 bases and J by 3 bases. The cysteine opens and the phenylalanine closes a CDR3 of 14 amino acids. The DNA shown is the 42-base CDR3, in frame from base 1.

This record belongs to a study of CD8 T cells in ankylosing spondylitis (dated by TCRdb to the late 2010s). About the full investigation: To find TCR variants linked to disease, the study profiled T cell receptor beta repertoires in ankylosing spondylitis patients and healthy donors. The full study cohort comprised about 24 ankylosing spondylitis patients and 110 or so healthy donors. Samples of peripheral blood were taken, and for ankylosing spondylitis patients, synovial fluid was collected as well.

Overall study outcomes, separate from this receptor: The disease-linked clones showed a CD8+ phenotype and occurred at relatively low frequencies in peripheral blood. Some motif variants had previously been reported in the synovial fluid and blood of reactive arthritis patients, which suggests shared mechanisms of disease initiation. A TCR beta motif made up of fewer than 10 highly homologous amino acid variants appeared to be characteristic of blood from ankylosing spondylitis patients. According to the report, matched synovial fluid samples from ankylosing spondylitis patients were significantly enriched for the disease-linked clones.

The receptor chain draws on TRBV24-1 and TRBJ2-3, with the D gene uncertain. This receptor was obtained from a male donor with ankylosing spondylitis. The sequenced sample was blood, either unsorted or a sorted T cell fraction (not recorded which). The CDR3 has the sequence CATSELRRTDTQYF. The sequenced DNA: TGTGCCACCAGTGAACTCCGAAGGACAGATACGCAGTATTTT.